The next 8 T cell receptor beta chains were all read from a single sample in a study of blood T cell repertoires in COVID-19. The table came from immunoSEQ multiplex PCR; TCRdb's copy has only in-frame clones and leaves some out. The sample holds roughly 180,000 clones; approximately 87% are singletons and the top ten take 20%. Sequenced: peripheral blood. The origin of the receptors is a man in his sixties or seventies with active or convalescent COVID-19.

This clone was seen once. V and J are TRBV15 and TRBJ2-7; TRBD1 is a possible D gene (5 bases). In germline, CDR1 is LNHNV, CDR2 YYDKDF (reference sequence). Trimming took off 0 bases at V and 3 bases at J, with 9 bases between the two ends. This CDR3 spans 14 amino acids. CDR3 DNA: TGTGCCACCAGCAGAGATAAGGGGCTCTACGAGCAGTACTTC. It encodes CATSRDKGLYEQYF.

The chain links TRBV28 to TRBJ2-3; D is unresolved. CDR3 length equals 14 residues. Per germline, CDR1 MDHEN and CDR2 SYDVKM. Deletions cut 9 bases from V and 3 bases from J, with 16 bases between. The CDR3 DNA is TGTGCCAGTTCCGCCGGTCCGTCTACAGATACGCAGTATTTT. Translation gives CASSAGPSTDTQYF.

This clone was observed a handful of times. The chain is built from TRBV19 and TRBJ1-5, with D tentatively TRBD1 (5 bases). Trimming took off 11 bases at V and 4 bases at J, with 12 bases between the two ends. Looked up from germline, CDR1 is LNHDA and CDR2 is SQIVND (reference sequence). The CDR3 contains 12 residues. This chain's CDR3 is CASKGKNQPQHF. The CDR3 DNA sequence: TGTGCCTCCAAGGGGAAGAATCAGCCCCAGCATTTT.

The chain carries TRBV19 and TRBJ2-7; tentative D call: TRBD1 (5 bases). The V gene's germline CDR1 is LNHDA and CDR2 SQIVND (reference sequence). V was trimmed by 1 base and J by 5 bases, leaving 15 bases between them. This CDR3 contains 15 residues. The CDR3 DNA reads as TGTGCCAGTAGTATAGGGGGCAGGGAATTGGACGAGCAGTACTTC. Translated: CASSIGGRELDEQYF.

The chain employs TRBV21-1 and TRBJ1-5; the table's D call, TRBD1, was not checked against the DNA. TRBV21-1 is tagged as a pseudogene. CDR3 length: 17 amino acids. The CDR3 spells CASSNPTPSHSNQPQHF. The DNA of the CDR3 is TGTGCCAGCAGCAACCCGACACCCTCACATAGCAATCAGCCCCAGCATTTT.

This clone was counted once. This sequence joins TRBV27 and TRBJ1-6; 10 positions match TRBD1. Germline CDR1 reads MNHEY; CDR2 reads SMNVEV (reference sequence). This CDR3 spans 15 amino acids. V shed 0 bases, J shed 9 bases, and the junction held 2 bases outside the gene matches. The CDR3 is CASSLSTGGSSPLHF. Written as DNA, the CDR3 is TGTGCCAGCAGTTTATCGACAGGGGGCAGTTCACCCCTCCACTTT.

The V call is TRBV18, the J call TRBJ1-4; 7 positions match TRBD1. Germline loops: CDR1 KGHSH, CDR2 LQKENI. This CDR3 spans 14 amino acids. The V gene end was trimmed by 6 bases and the J gene end by 5 bases; junction bases not matched to a gene: 6. CDR3 region: CASSRDSPNEKLFF. Here the CDR3 DNA reads TGTGCCAGCTCGAGGGACAGCCCCAATGAAAAACTGTTTTTT.

The chain couples TRBV11-2 to TRBJ1-5; D is perhaps TRBD1 (5 bases). The germline V gene has CDR1 SGHAT and CDR2 FQNNGV. The V end lost 6 bases, the J end lost 9 bases, and 15 bases lay between the germline ends. The CDR3 spans 13 residues. The CDR3 is CASRGWVGGPQHF. CDR3 sequence (DNA): TGTGCCAGCAGGGGATGGGTCGGGGGGCCCCAGCATTTT.